This TCR beta chain originates from a study of ipilimumab plus nivolumab after autologous stem cell transplantation. Findings and caveats of the study: Per the authors, repertoire, Treg and microbiota data justify further study.

Comment on this clone: Its antigen is not known.

CDR1 is LNHDA, CDR2 SQIVND, per germline (reference sequence). CDR3 length: 14 residues. V lost 5 bases to trimming and J lost 4 bases, with 12 bases between them. Ipilimumab, 1 mg/kg, started 14 to 28 days after autologous transplant. Assay: immunoSEQ multiplex PCR; the TCRdb copy retains only in-frame clones and omits some. The profile shows about 15,000 clones, approximately 75% of them singletons. The sequence was obtained from a male donor with primary mediastinal lymphoma. V is TRBV19 and J is TRBJ1-5, with a weak D call TRBD1 (6 bases). The source was PBMCs, collected in a trial of ipilimumab plus nivolumab as post-transplant consolidation. The CDR3 region is CASSARGGNQPQHF. The CDR3 coding sequence is TGTGCCAGTAGTGCCAGGGGCGGGAATCAGCCCCAGCATTTT.